The following is a T cell receptor beta chain sequence with its context. What it binds is unknown. From CD4+ cells came CD45RA+ naive and CD45RA-negative memory subsets. The germline V gene encodes CDR1 SGDLS and CDR2 YYNGEE. CDR3 size: 14 residues. Trimming took off 6 bases at V and 6 bases at J, with 16 bases between the two ends. The data stem from a study of shared clonotypes between healthy human individuals. Points from the study as a whole: Several donors held about 4.5% of naive CD4 clonotypes in common.

Repertoires were generated with immunoSEQ multiplex PCR, while TCRdb's copy carries only in-frame clones and drops some. The sample records under 600,000 clones, roughly 97% being singletons. The TCR comes from a woman in her thirties in good health. Sequencing input: naive CD4+ T cells sorted from blood. Subset here: CD45RA+ positively selected. The chain carries TRBV9 and TRBJ2-1; D unresolved. In DNA form, the CDR3 reads TGTGCCAGCACCCCCTTAACGTTCTTCAATGAGCAGTTCTTC. Translation gives CASTPLTFFNEQFF.